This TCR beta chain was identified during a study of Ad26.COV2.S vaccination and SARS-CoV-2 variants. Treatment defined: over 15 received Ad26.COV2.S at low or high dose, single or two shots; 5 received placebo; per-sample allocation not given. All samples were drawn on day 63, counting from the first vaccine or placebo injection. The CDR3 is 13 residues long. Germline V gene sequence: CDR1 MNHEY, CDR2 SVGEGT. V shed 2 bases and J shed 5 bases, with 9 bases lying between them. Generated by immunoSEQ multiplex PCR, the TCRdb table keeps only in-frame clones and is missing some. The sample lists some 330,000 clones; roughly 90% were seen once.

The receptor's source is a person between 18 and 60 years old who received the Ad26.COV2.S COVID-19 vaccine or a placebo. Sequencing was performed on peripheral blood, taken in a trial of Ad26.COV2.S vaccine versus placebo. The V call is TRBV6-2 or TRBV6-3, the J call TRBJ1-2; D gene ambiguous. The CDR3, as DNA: TGTGCCAGCAGTTACGGGTCCACTTATGGCTACACCTTC. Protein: CASSYGSTYGYTF.